This T cell receptor (beta chain) comes out of a study of response to subunit inactivated influenza vaccine. Points from the study as a whole: A suggestion made by the authors is that each seasonal influenza vaccination recruits few new T cells.

CDR1 LGHNA and CDR2 YSLEER come from the germline V gene. This CDR3 is 14 amino acids long. Deletions cut 3 bases from V and 6 bases from J, with 12 bases between. The table lists this clonotype with many counts. Its specificity is not known. One entry per CDR3 protein results from TCRdb running MiXCR on the RT-PCR reads. This sample has about 520,000 distinct CDR3 sequences, with around 7.7% found just once. The TCR comes from a man aged 50 to 69 who received an inactivated influenza vaccine. This material consisted of PBMCs from blood, taken around 25 months after vaccination. The gene calls are TRBV4-3 and TRBJ2-1; D remains unclear. DNA for the CDR3: TGCGCCAGCAGCCAGGACCCAAATCTCAATGAGCAGTTCTTC. Amino acid sequence: CASSQDPNLNEQFF.